Reported below is one TCR beta chain. Germline lookup yields CDR1 LNHDA and CDR2 SQIVND (reference sequence). CDR3 length: 13 residues. V gave up 6 bases and J gave up 7 bases, with 10 bases separating them. The table came from immunoSEQ multiplex PCR; TCRdb's copy has only in-frame clones and leaves some out. The sample records roughly 150,000 clones, roughly nine tenths being singletons. The data were taken from a study of T cell responses to AZD1222 COVID-19 vaccine. The chain employs TRBV19 and TRBJ1-6; D call uncertain. This clonotype was sampled from an adult in good health. Sequencing was performed on peripheral blood, taken on day 0 of AZD1222 vaccination. Written as DNA, the CDR3 is TGTGCCAGTAGGCGGGATTCGAATTCACCCCTCCACTTT. It specifies CASRRDSNSPLHF.